These T cell receptor beta chains were read from a single sample in a study of T cell repertoires in cytomegalovirus infection. Which antigens these TCRs recognize remains unknown. TCRdb itself ran the reads through MiXCR, one entry per CDR3 protein. The table has just under 500,000 distinct CDR3 sequences, roughly a third seen once; the top ten hold roughly a sixth. Material: cultured PBMCs, obtained from culture after CMV antigen stimulation. The source is a human donor in good health (CMV status not recorded). Some clones in this sample may be carry-over from other donors' samples. Each CDR3 is given with its conserved first and last residue. The order of the fields is CDR3 DNA, CDR3 protein, clone size, D gene, V gene, J gene. The D gene is left open where the match is weak. Not all rows give a size; the values are once, few, many and, for expanded clones, a class.

TGTGCCAGCTCACCTAATAACTACGAGCAGTACTTC,CASSPNNYEQYF,NA,NA,TRBV18,TRBJ2-7
TGTGCCAGCAGCCAACTAGCGGGGACTCAAGAGACCCAGTACTTC,CASSQLAGTQETQYF,many,TRBD2,TRBV7-2,TRBJ2-5
TGTGCCAGCAGCCCACGACTAGCGGGAGGGCCCTACAATGAACAGTTCTTC,CASSPRLAGGPYNEQFF,many,TRBD2,TRBV7-2,TRBJ2-1
TGTGCCAGCAGCGCGGCACGGGACAGGGTCTATGGCTACACCTTC,CASSAARDRVYGYTF,NA,TRBD1,TRBV4-2,TRBJ1-2
TGTGCCTGGAGTGTATCCGTTAGCTCGAAGGGGGAAAAACTGTTTTTT,CAWSVSVSSKGEKLFF,NA,NA,TRBV30,TRBJ1-4
TGTGCCAGCAGTTTCCAGCTGGACACGAGCTCCTACAATGAGCAGTTCTTC,CASSFQLDTSSYNEQFF,few,NA,TRBV27,TRBJ2-1
TGTGCCAGCAGTTTATCGCAGGGGCTTAGTTCACCCCTCCACTTT,CASSLSQGLSSPLHF,NA,NA,TRBV27,TRBJ1-6
TGTGCCACCAGTGCGGCGCTCGCGGGGGATACGCAGTATTTT,CATSAALAGDTQYF,NA,NA,TRBV24-1,TRBJ2-3
TGCGCCAGCAGCCAAGGAGGCGGGAGGGCCGTTAGGAATGAGCAGTTCTTC,CASSQGGGRAVRNEQFF,NA,TRBD2,TRBV4-1,TRBJ2-1
TGTGCCAGTACCACGTCCCCCTTTGATCCAGCGGGAGTCTCCTACGAGCAGTACTTC,CASTTSPFDPAGVSYEQYF,many,TRBD2,TRBV19,TRBJ2-7
TGCGCCAGCAGCCTCAGTACCTCCGGGACAGGGCTTGACAATGAGCAGTTCTTC,CASSLSTSGTGLDNEQFF,few,TRBD1,TRBV4-1,TRBJ2-1
TGTGCCAGCAGTTTAGCCCGAGGGGGCTTATACGAGCAGTACTTC,CASSLARGGLYEQYF,NA,TRBD1,TRBV12-3/TRBV12-4,TRBJ2-7
TGTGCCAGCAGCCACGGACTAGCGGGAGGGATAACCGGGGAGCTGTTTTTT,CASSHGLAGGITGELFF,NA,TRBD2,TRBV5-4,TRBJ2-2
TGTGCCAGCAGCATCCCGGGGAGTGAAAAACTGTTTTTT,CASSIPGSEKLFF,NA,NA,TRBV7-3,TRBJ1-4
TGTGCCAGCAGTCGGGACAGGGGCATCTCACCCCTCCACTTT,CASSRDRGISPLHF,few,TRBD1,TRBV6-5,TRBJ1-6
TGTGCCAGCTCACCGGGGGAACAGCCCCAGCATTTT,CASSPGEQPQHF,NA,NA,TRBV18,TRBJ1-5
TGCGCCAGCAGTGATTGGCAGGAGGAAAAACTGTTTTTT,CASSDWQEEKLFF,NA,NA,TRBV10-2,TRBJ1-4
TGTGCCAGCAGTTACTCGGCAGGGTATGGCAGCAATCAGCCCCAGCATTTT,CASSYSAGYGSNQPQHF,NA,NA,TRBV6-5,TRBJ1-5
TGTGCCAGCAGTTACGGGGTCAGGTTATCCACCTACGAGCAGTACTTC,CASSYGVRLSTYEQYF,NA,NA,TRBV6-2/TRBV6-3,TRBJ2-7
TGCAGTGCTAGTCCGGCCTTTCGATATGGCTACACCTTC,CSASPAFRYGYTF,once,NA,TRBV20-1,TRBJ1-2
TGTGCCAGCAGTGAAGGGGGTAACACCGGGGAGCTGTTTTTT,CASSEGGNTGELFF,NA,NA,TRBV6-1,TRBJ2-2
TGTGCCAGCAGCTTAGAGGTGGGAGCTACAGATACGCAGTATTTT,CASSLEVGATDTQYF,many,NA,TRBV7-2,TRBJ2-3
TGCAGCGTGAAGGAGGTGGGGGCTCGGAACTCTAACACTGAAGCTTTCTTT,CSVKEVGARNSNTEAFF,NA,NA,TRBV29-1,TRBJ1-1
TGCGCCAGCAGCCAAGGCGACAGTCCCCTTCGGGACGGCTACACCTTC,CASSQGDSPLRDGYTF,NA,NA,TRBV4-1,TRBJ1-2
TGTGCCACCAGCGCTCCGGGACAGGGTCCAGATACGCAGTATTTT,CATSAPGQGPDTQYF,NA,TRBD1,TRBV15,TRBJ2-3
TGTGCCAGCAGTTACGAGGGGGCAAGTGGGGCCAACGTCCTGACTTTC,CASSYEGASGANVLTF,NA,TRBD1,TRBV28,TRBJ2-6
TGTGCCAGCAGCTTAGGTGGCAGGCCGCAAGAGACCCAGTACTTC,CASSLGGRPQETQYF,many,NA,TRBV7-8,TRBJ2-5
TGTGCCAGCAGGACCGGGGTGGGCGATGAGCAGTTCTTC,CASRTGVGDEQFF,NA,NA,TRBV7-2,TRBJ2-1
TGTGCCAGCAGTTTACGAGCGGGAGGGCCAATCAATGAGCAGTTCTTC,CASSLRAGGPINEQFF,few,TRBD2,TRBV6-6,TRBJ2-1
TGTGCCAGCAGCTTTACGGCAGGGTCTCACGAGCAGTACTTC,CASSFTAGSHEQYF,NA,NA,TRBV7-4,TRBJ2-7
TGTGCCAGCACTCCCTCCCCAGGGGCCGCGAACTATGGCTACACCTTC,CASTPSPGAANYGYTF,NA,NA,TRBV5-4,TRBJ1-2
TGTGCCAGCACTAAAGGATGGAGGGGAGGAGAAGCTTTCTTT,CASTKGWRGGEAFF,few,NA,TRBV6-6,TRBJ1-1
TGCAGTGCTACGGACAGGGCATCCTATAATTCACCCCTCCACTTT,CSATDRASYNSPLHF,NA,TRBD1,TRBV20-1,TRBJ1-6
TGCAGTGCTAGCTTGGCGGGGGTGAACACTGAAGCTTTCTTT,CSASLAGVNTEAFF,NA,NA,TRBV20-1,TRBJ1-1
TGTGCCACCCGAAATTCCGGGGGGGGGAAGAAAAACATTCAGTACTTC,CATRNSGGGKKNIQYF,once,TRBD2,TRBV15,TRBJ2-4
TGTGCCAGCAGTTCCGCCTTCTTGAGGGACTATGGCTACACCTTC,CASSSAFLRDYGYTF,NA,NA,TRBV28,TRBJ1-2
TGCGCCAGCAGCCAAGACACAGGGGATAATTCACCCCTCCACTTT,CASSQDTGDNSPLHF,few,TRBD1,TRBV4-3,TRBJ1-6
TGTGCCAGCAGCTTAGATACGGGGGCAAACACCATATATTTT,CASSLDTGANTIYF,NA,NA,TRBV7-2,TRBJ1-3
TGTGCCAGCTCATCCTTAGTCCGGGAGTTCCCGAATGAGCAGTTCTTC,CASSSLVREFPNEQFF,few,NA,TRBV18,TRBJ2-1
TGTGCCAGTAGTATGGCTAGCCCCACAGATACGCAGTATTTT,CASSMASPTDTQYF,few,NA,TRBV19,TRBJ2-3
TGTGCCAGCCGCCGGGATGCTAACTATGGCTACACCTTC,CASRRDANYGYTF,NA,NA,TRBV25-1,TRBJ1-2
TGCAGTGCTAGCGGGCCGAGCTCCTACAATGAGCAGTTCTTC,CSASGPSSYNEQFF,NA,NA,TRBV20-1,TRBJ2-1
TGTGCCAGCAGCTTCCCCTCCTACAATGAGCAGTTCTTC,CASSFPSYNEQFF,few,NA,TRBV5-4,TRBJ2-1
TGTGCCAGCAGCCTATGGGACAGGGGAGTCCTTGAGCAGTTCTTC,CASSLWDRGVLEQFF,NA,TRBD1,TRBV7-2,TRBJ2-1
TGTGCCAGCATCGCCGAACAGGGCCGCCTTGGCTACACCTTC,CASIAEQGRLGYTF,few,NA,TRBV2,TRBJ1-2
TGCAGTGCTAGCACCCACAGGGGCAGGGTTGGGAATGAGCAGTTCTTC,CSASTHRGRVGNEQFF,NA,TRBD1,TRBV20-1,TRBJ2-1
TGTGCCAGCAGCTCACCCTCAGACCCCACAGATACGCAGTATTTT,CASSSPSDPTDTQYF,few,NA,TRBV11-2,TRBJ2-3
TGTGCCAGCAGCCGGTCGGGATCGTGGAATGAGCAGTTCTTC,CASSRSGSWNEQFF,few,NA,TRBV12-3/TRBV12-4,TRBJ2-1
TGTGCCAGCAGTGGCGCCAGGGGCTTCGGCACAGATACGCAGTATTTT,CASSGARGFGTDTQYF,NA,NA,TRBV25-1,TRBJ2-3
TGTGCCAGCAGTTACTCGTCGGGAAATCAGCCCCAGCATTTT,CASSYSSGNQPQHF,few,NA,TRBV6-5,TRBJ1-5
TGTGCCAGCAGCACGAACCGGGACTTACCTTCTTACGAGCAGTACTTC,CASSTNRDLPSYEQYF,few,NA,TRBV7-9,TRBJ2-7
TGCGCCAGCAGCCGAGAAATCAGCTCCTATAATTCACCCCTCCACTTT,CASSREISSYNSPLHF,NA,NA,TRBV4-1,TRBJ1-6
TGTGCCAGCAGTGATGGACAGGGGGCGCATCAGCCCCAGCATTTT,CASSDGQGAHQPQHF,NA,TRBD1,TRBV28,TRBJ1-5